The rows below give T cell receptor beta chains drawn from one sample of a study of blood T cell repertoires in COVID-19. Here immunoSEQ multiplex PCR was the method, and the copy in TCRdb shows in-frame clones only, minus some. The sample has around 20,000 clones, 73% seen once. Sequences were obtained from peripheral blood. These receptors all stem from a human donor in a cohort sampled during active or convalescent COVID-19. CDR3s include the opening cysteine and the closing phenylalanine or tryptophan. The D gene is left open where the match is weak. Expanded clones get a size class; other rows say once, few or many, or leave the size out.

clone size: .; J gene: TRBJ2-1; V gene: TRBV30; D gene: .; CDR3 protein: CAWARDSNNEQFF; CDR3 DNA: TGTGCCTGGGCACGGGACTCCAACAATGAGCAGTTCTTC
clone size: .; J gene: TRBJ2-7; V gene: TRBV20-1; D gene: .; CDR3 protein: CSASVYNEQYF; CDR3 DNA: TGCAGTGCTAGTGTTTATAACGAGCAGTACTTC
clone size: .; J gene: TRBJ1-2; V gene: TRBV21-1; D gene: .; CDR3 protein: CASSSRGQGSYGYTF; CDR3 DNA: TGTGCCAGCAGCTCAAGAGGACAGGGAAGCTATGGCTACACCTTC
clone size: once; J gene: TRBJ1-6; V gene: TRBV5-4; D gene: .; CDR3 protein: CASSLRQNNSPLHF; CDR3 DNA: TGTGCCAGCAGCTTAAGACAGAATAATTCACCCCTCCACTTT
clone size: .; J gene: TRBJ1-5; V gene: TRBV6-5; D gene: .; CDR3 protein: CASGGRQLNQPQHF; CDR3 DNA: TGTGCCAGCGGGGGGAGGCAACTCAATCAGCCCCAGCATTTT
clone size: .; J gene: TRBJ2-1; V gene: TRBV29-1; D gene: TRBD2; CDR3 protein: CSVETGWRLAGGIRNEQFF; CDR3 DNA: TGCAGCGTTGAAACGGGGTGGCGACTAGCGGGAGGGATCAGGAATGAGCAGTTCTTC
clone size: .; J gene: TRBJ2-3; V gene: TRBV10-1; D gene: .; CDR3 protein: CASSEKRTFTNTQYF; CDR3 DNA: TGCGCCAGCAGTGAGAAGCGAACCTTCACAAATACGCAGTATTTT
clone size: .; J gene: TRBJ1-1; V gene: TRBV27; D gene: .; CDR3 protein: CASSLNLGQHEAFF; CDR3 DNA: TGTGCCAGCAGTTTAAACTTGGGGCAACATGAAGCTTTCTTT
clone size: .; J gene: TRBJ2-5; V gene: TRBV5-1; D gene: .; CDR3 protein: CASSLGPIETQYF; CDR3 DNA: TGCGCCAGCAGCTTGGGTCCCATAGAGACCCAGTACTTC
clone size: few; J gene: TRBJ2-1; V gene: TRBV4-2; D gene: TRBD2; CDR3 protein: CASSQRTSGGGFPEQFF; CDR3 DNA: TGTGCCAGCAGCCAAAGGACTAGCGGGGGGGGCTTCCCTGAGCAGTTCTTC
clone size: .; J gene: TRBJ2-7; V gene: TRBV3-1/TRBV3-2; D gene: TRBD1; CDR3 protein: CASQGDRYEQYF; CDR3 DNA: TGTGCCAGCCAGGGGGATAGGTACGAGCAGTACTTC
clone size: .; J gene: TRBJ1-1; V gene: TRBV20-1; D gene: .; CDR3 protein: CSAYRNTEAFF; CDR3 DNA: TGCAGTGCTTATCGTAACACTGAAGCTTTCTTT
clone size: .; J gene: TRBJ2-7; V gene: TRBV30; D gene: .; CDR3 protein: CAWSLQRDEQYF; CDR3 DNA: TGTGCCTGGAGCCTGCAGAGGGACGAGCAGTACTTC
clone size: medium-sized; J gene: TRBJ1-5; V gene: TRBV9; D gene: .; CDR3 protein: CASSRGLNQPQHF; CDR3 DNA: TGTGCCAGCAGCCGAGGTCTCAATCAGCCCCAGCATTTT
clone size: .; J gene: TRBJ1-1; V gene: TRBV28; D gene: .; CDR3 protein: CASSYGGLETEAFF; CDR3 DNA: TGTGCCAGCAGTTATGGGGGCTTGGAAACTGAAGCTTTCTTT
clone size: .; J gene: TRBJ1-2; V gene: TRBV18; D gene: TRBD1; CDR3 protein: CASSPTTETGGYTF; CDR3 DNA: TGTGCCAGCTCACCAACAACCGAGACAGGGGGCTACACCTTC
clone size: .; J gene: TRBJ1-5; V gene: TRBV24-1; D gene: .; CDR3 protein: CATSDFRGRPQHF; CDR3 DNA: TGTGCCACCAGTGATTTCAGGGGAAGGCCCCAGCATTTT
clone size: .; J gene: TRBJ2-1; V gene: TRBV24-1; D gene: TRBD2; CDR3 protein: CATSEGTSERNEQFF; CDR3 DNA: TGTGCCACCAGTGAGGGGACTAGCGAGCGGAATGAGCAGTTCTTC
clone size: .; J gene: TRBJ1-5; V gene: TRBV2; D gene: TRBD1; CDR3 protein: CASSPPPSEQGRQPQHF; CDR3 DNA: TGTGCCAGCAGTCCCCCCCCCTCAGAACAGGGGCGTCAGCCCCAGCATTTT
clone size: .; J gene: TRBJ1-3; V gene: TRBV27; D gene: .; CDR3 protein: CASREGTYGGSGNTIYF; CDR3 DNA: TGTGCCAGCAGAGAAGGCACGTACGGGGGCTCTGGAAACACCATATATTTT
clone size: large; J gene: TRBJ1-1; V gene: TRBV6-6; D gene: .; CDR3 protein: CASSRDTEAFF; CDR3 DNA: TGTGCCAGCAGCCGGGACACTGAAGCTTTCTTT
clone size: .; J gene: TRBJ1-6; V gene: TRBV30; D gene: .; CDR3 protein: CAWTPGQGSYNSPLHF; CDR3 DNA: TGTGCCTGGACCCCGGGCCAGGGATCATATAATTCACCCCTCCACTTT
clone size: .; J gene: TRBJ1-5; V gene: TRBV27; D gene: TRBD1; CDR3 protein: CASSLTGGFYSNQPQHF; CDR3 DNA: TGTGCCAGCAGTTTGACAGGGGGGTTTTATAGCAATCAGCCCCAGCATTTT
clone size: .; J gene: TRBJ1-5; V gene: TRBV28; D gene: TRBD1; CDR3 protein: CASDGTGENQPQHF; CDR3 DNA: TGTGCCAGCGACGGGACAGGGGAAAATCAGCCCCAGCATTTT
clone size: .; J gene: TRBJ1-4; V gene: TRBV18; D gene: TRBD1; CDR3 protein: CASSSRQGALSNEKLFF; CDR3 DNA: TGTGCCAGCTCATCGCGACAGGGGGCTTTATCTAATGAAAAACTGTTTTTT
clone size: many; J gene: TRBJ2-1; V gene: TRBV7-2; D gene: TRBD2; CDR3 protein: CASSLSTSWPYNEQFF; CDR3 DNA: TGTGCCAGCAGCCTATCGACTAGCTGGCCCTACAATGAGCAGTTCTTC
clone size: .; J gene: TRBJ2-1; V gene: TRBV28; D gene: .; CDR3 protein: CASSYPGAYNEQFF; CDR3 DNA: TGTGCCAGCAGTTATCCGGGGGCCTACAATGAGCAGTTCTTC
clone size: few; J gene: TRBJ1-1; V gene: TRBV14; D gene: TRBD1; CDR3 protein: CASSQGTYRGEAFF; CDR3 DNA: TGTGCCAGCAGCCAAGGCACCTACAGGGGTGAAGCTTTCTTT
clone size: .; J gene: TRBJ2-1; V gene: TRBV28; D gene: TRBD1; CDR3 protein: CASRNQGENEQFF; CDR3 DNA: TGTGCCAGCAGAAATCAGGGGGAAAATGAGCAGTTCTTC
clone size: few; J gene: TRBJ1-4; V gene: TRBV4-2; D gene: TRBD1; CDR3 protein: CASSQGGTGFNEKLFF; CDR3 DNA: TGTGCCAGCAGCCAGGGGGGGACAGGTTTTAATGAAAAACTGTTTTTT
clone size: .; J gene: TRBJ1-1; V gene: TRBV10-3; D gene: TRBD1; CDR3 protein: CAIRNRGPNTEAFF; CDR3 DNA: TGTGCCATCAGGAACAGGGGCCCGAACACTGAAGCTTTCTTT
clone size: .; J gene: TRBJ1-2; V gene: TRBV7-8; D gene: .; CDR3 protein: CASTAGPTHNYGYTF; CDR3 DNA: TGTGCCAGCACCGCGGGGCCCACTCATAACTATGGCTACACCTTC
clone size: once; J gene: TRBJ2-3; V gene: TRBV28; D gene: TRBD2; CDR3 protein: CASSMGGESDTQYF; CDR3 DNA: TGTGCCAGCAGTATGGGGGGGGAATCAGATACGCAGTATTTT
clone size: .; J gene: TRBJ1-4; V gene: TRBV18; D gene: .; CDR3 protein: CASSPPYGTNEKLFF; CDR3 DNA: TGTGCCAGCTCACCACCTTACGGGACAAATGAAAAACTGTTTTTT
clone size: few; J gene: TRBJ2-1; V gene: TRBV30; D gene: TRBD2; CDR3 protein: CAWSVQGTSGRNEQFF; CDR3 DNA: TGTGCCTGGAGTGTACAGGGGACTAGCGGGAGGAATGAGCAGTTCTTC
clone size: .; J gene: TRBJ2-7; V gene: TRBV6-6; D gene: TRBD2; CDR3 protein: CASSYGGTSGSYEQYF; CDR3 DNA: TGTGCCAGCAGTTACGGCGGAACTAGCGGCTCCTACGAGCAGTACTTC
clone size: .; J gene: TRBJ2-5; V gene: TRBV6-5; D gene: TRBD1; CDR3 protein: CASSYRGLETQYF; CDR3 DNA: TGTGCCAGCAGCTACAGGGGGCTGGAGACCCAGTACTTC
clone size: few; J gene: TRBJ1-1; V gene: TRBV5-1; D gene: TRBD1; CDR3 protein: CASSSYRGGKNTEAFF; CDR3 DNA: TGCGCCAGCAGCTCTTACAGGGGTGGTAAGAACACTGAAGCTTTCTTT
clone size: .; J gene: TRBJ1-4; V gene: TRBV11-2; D gene: .; CDR3 protein: CASSSTQGPRGEKLFF; CDR3 DNA: TGTGCCAGCAGCTCGACTCAGGGACCCAGGGGTGAAAAACTGTTTTTT
clone size: few; J gene: TRBJ2-2; V gene: TRBV6-5; D gene: TRBD1; CDR3 protein: CAVRTSTGFTGELFF; CDR3 DNA: TGTGCCGTCCGGACATCGACAGGGTTCACCGGGGAGCTGTTTTTT
clone size: .; J gene: TRBJ2-1; V gene: TRBV7-9; D gene: .; CDR3 protein: CASSLSSGNEQFF; CDR3 DNA: TGTGCCAGCAGCTTATCGTCCGGGAACGAGCAGTTCTTC
clone size: .; J gene: TRBJ1-1; V gene: TRBV6-5; D gene: TRBD1; CDR3 protein: CASSLTGVGEAFF; CDR3 DNA: TGTGCCAGCAGTTTAACAGGGGTCGGTGAAGCTTTCTTT
clone size: few; J gene: TRBJ1-5; V gene: TRBV28; D gene: TRBD1; CDR3 protein: CASIVSGGNSNQPQHF; CDR3 DNA: TGTGCCAGCATAGTGTCAGGGGGAAATAGCAATCAGCCCCAGCATTTT
clone size: medium-sized; J gene: TRBJ1-1; V gene: TRBV6-5; D gene: .; CDR3 protein: CASSYSSTGNTEAFF; CDR3 DNA: TGTGCCAGCAGTTACTCTTCCACGGGGAACACTGAAGCTTTCTTT
clone size: many; J gene: TRBJ2-5; V gene: TRBV15; D gene: .; CDR3 protein: CATSRDSMYELAQETQYF; CDR3 DNA: TGTGCCACCAGCAGAGATTCCATGTATGAGCTAGCCCAAGAGACCCAGTACTTC
clone size: few; J gene: TRBJ2-3; V gene: TRBV3-1/TRBV3-2; D gene: TRBD2; CDR3 protein: CASSQGVGGGAADTQYF; CDR3 DNA: TGTGCCAGCAGCCAAGGAGTAGGCGGGGGGGCGGCAGATACGCAGTATTTT
clone size: once; J gene: TRBJ2-2; V gene: TRBV21-1; D gene: .; CDR3 protein: CASSKASQGRDRANTGELFF; CDR3 DNA: TGTGCCAGCAGCAAAGCGTCACAGGGCCGGGACCGCGCGAACACCGGGGAGCTGTTTTTT
clone size: few; J gene: TRBJ2-7; V gene: TRBV11-2; D gene: .; CDR3 protein: CASSLEITYEQYF; CDR3 DNA: TGTGCCAGCAGCTTGGAGATAACCTACGAGCAGTACTTC
clone size: .; J gene: TRBJ2-5; V gene: TRBV5-1; D gene: TRBD2; CDR3 protein: CASSLTSVYQETQYF; CDR3 DNA: TGCGCCAGCAGTCTGACTAGCGTCTACCAAGAGACCCAGTACTTC
clone size: .; J gene: TRBJ2-7; V gene: TRBV28; D gene: TRBD1; CDR3 protein: CASSFSSAQGVSYEQYF; CDR3 DNA: TGTGCCAGCAGTTTTTCGTCGGCGCAGGGGGTCTCCTACGAGCAGTACTTC
clone size: .; J gene: TRBJ2-7; V gene: TRBV9; D gene: TRBD1; CDR3 protein: CASSVAPTGGTYEQYF; CDR3 DNA: TGTGCCAGCAGCGTAGCCCCAACAGGGGGTACCTACGAGCAGTACTTC
clone size: .; J gene: TRBJ2-5; V gene: TRBV18; D gene: TRBD1; CDR3 protein: CASSPTTGGTGETQYF; CDR3 DNA: TGTGCCAGCTCACCCACGACAGGGGGCACGGGAGAGACCCAGTACTTC
clone size: few; J gene: TRBJ1-4; V gene: TRBV4-1; D gene: .; CDR3 protein: CASARVDSANSNEKLFF; CDR3 DNA: TGCGCCAGCGCCCGAGTGGACAGCGCGAATTCGAATGAAAAACTGTTTTTT
clone size: few; J gene: TRBJ2-1; V gene: TRBV7-2; D gene: .; CDR3 protein: CASSLGATTGQFF; CDR3 DNA: TGTGCCAGCAGCTTAGGGGCGACAACCGGGCAGTTCTTC
clone size: once; J gene: TRBJ2-2; V gene: TRBV29-1; D gene: TRBD1; CDR3 protein: CSVHTNRGSTGELFF; CDR3 DNA: TGCAGCGTTCACACGAACAGGGGTAGCACCGGGGAGCTGTTTTTT
clone size: .; J gene: TRBJ1-6; V gene: TRBV6-5; D gene: .; CDR3 protein: CASRTGRSDNSPLHF; CDR3 DNA: TGTGCCAGCAGAACAGGCCGGTCGGATAATTCACCCCTCCACTTT
clone size: .; J gene: TRBJ1-2; V gene: TRBV23-1; D gene: .; CDR3 protein: CASSQGGFGGYTF; CDR3 DNA: TGCGCCAGCAGTCAAGGGGGGTTTGGTGGCTACACCTTC
clone size: .; J gene: TRBJ2-1; V gene: TRBV28; D gene: TRBD2; CDR3 protein: CASSRQLRTSGRASGYNEQFF; CDR3 DNA: TGTGCCAGCAGCCGACAACTACGAACTAGCGGGAGGGCCAGTGGGTACAATGAGCAGTTCTTC
clone size: .; J gene: TRBJ2-3; V gene: TRBV19; D gene: .; CDR3 protein: CASSILGLGSGTDTQYF; CDR3 DNA: TGTGCCAGTAGTATTCTGGGGTTGGGTAGCGGCACAGATACGCAGTATTTT
clone size: few; J gene: TRBJ2-4; V gene: TRBV2; D gene: .; CDR3 protein: CASSSYIGGRENIQYF; CDR3 DNA: TGTGCCAGCAGTTCTTATATCGGGGGGCGGGAAAACATTCAGTACTTC